These 20 T cell receptor beta chains were sequenced from one sample in a study of read filtering for tumor transcriptome and immune sequencing (dated by TCRdb to 2019 to 2021). The instrument given in TCRdb is Illumina HiSeq 4000. TCR libraries were built from about 370 ng RNA with the Immunoverse kit, using molecular barcoded adaptors covering alpha/delta and beta/gamma chains. TCRdb applied fastp at Q25 and MiXCR to the public reads, then kept only in-frame beta chains. Each CDR3 protein gets just one entry, which takes the most common genes and DNA from the rows behind it. The sample has tens of thousands of distinct CDR3 sequences on record, 18% of them singletons. The biggest ten clones account for 16% of the sample. The sample taken for sequencing was a population of CD138-negative cells sorted from bone marrow. Explained via the paper, the cell subset or site label denotes: bone marrow mononuclear cells depleted of CD138+ plasma/myeloma cells by negative magnetic selection. These receptors were taken from a donor aged 40 or over with multiple myeloma.

This clonotype occurred once. V is TRBV18 and J is TRBJ1-1; unclear D gene. The CDR3 has 13 residues. Germline assignment: CDR1 KGHSH and CDR2 LQKENI. V was clipped by 8 bases and J by 3 bases, with 13 bases between them. CDR3 protein: CASKPEPDTEAFF. As DNA, the CDR3 is TGTGCCAGCAAACCAGAGCCAGACACTGAAGCTTTCTTT. The whole variable domain, remainder taken from reference TRBV18 and TRBJ1-1, is NAGVMQNPRHLVRRRGQEARLRCSPMKGHSHVYWYRQLPEEGLKFMVYLQKENIIDESGMPKERFSAEFPKEGPSILRIQQVVRGDSAAYFCASKPEPDTEAFFGQGTRLTVV.

For this clonotype: This may stem from a read error, because a much larger clone lies one nucleotide away. The chain combines TRBV19 with TRBJ2-7; 9 bases agree with TRBD1. The germline CDR1 and CDR2 sequences are LNHDA and SQIVND (reference sequence). The CDR3 extends over 16 amino acids. The CDR3 loop is CASSIRQGVRSYKQYF. CDR3 DNA sequence: TGTGCCAGTAGTATTCGACAGGGGGTCCGTTCCTACAAGCAGTACTTC.

Comments on this clonotype: Since the CDR3 does not end with the conserved phenylalanine or tryptophan, this likely comes from a read error. J is TRBJ2-3 and V is TRBV10-1; a weak D match, TRBD1 (6 bases). Between the trimmed V and J ends, which lost 6 bases and 0 bases, there was a span of 19 bases. Germline V CDR1 and CDR2: WNHNN, SYGVQD (reference sequence). The CDR3 length is 17 residues. CDR3 region: CASSHSRGPLSTDTQYS. The CDR3 DNA sequence: TGCGCCAGCAGCCATAGCAGGGGTCCCCTTAGCACAGATACGCAGTATTCT.

This clonotype was observed at least ten times. A much bigger clone sits one base away, suggesting this may be a read error. The chain employs TRBV12-3 or TRBV12-4 and TRBJ2-1, with 9 positions matching TRBD2. Trimming cost V 5 bases and J 5 bases; bases outside gene matches: 16. The CDR3 length is 18 residues. CDR3 in amino acids: CASSGGSGGPWTDNEQFF. The CDR3 DNA follows: TGTGCCAGCAGTGGAGGGAGCGGGGGGCCATGGACTGACAATGAGCAGTTCTTC.

This clonotype was observed at least ten times. J is TRBJ2-7 and V is TRBV3-1; either TRBD1 or TRBD2 may fit D (6 bases each). This CDR3 comprises 13 residues. Germline V CDR1 and CDR2: LGHDT, YNNKEL (reference sequence). V lost 4 bases and J lost 5, with 12 bases in between. The CDR3 is CASSPGGGNEQYF. The CDR3 DNA sequence: TGTGCCAGCAGCCCTGGAGGGGGGAACGAGCAGTACTTC.

This clonotype is labeled as medium-sized (0.01 to 0.1%). This chain connects TRBV27 to TRBJ2-7; D is perhaps TRBD2 (5 bases). The V end was cut by 2 bases, the J end by 9 bases, with 14 bases between. Per the germline V gene, CDR1 is MNHEY and CDR2 is SMNVEV (reference sequence). The CDR3 is made up of 13 amino acids. Written as DNA, the CDR3 is TGTGCCAGCAGTTTAGAGGGTCCCCTGGGGCAGTACTTC. Protein product: CASSLEGPLGQYF.

The table lists this clonotype with many counts. The chain links TRBV29-1 to TRBJ2-2; 8 positions agree with TRBD1. The trim removed 7 bases at V and 4 bases at J, leaving 5 bases unmatched. This CDR3 has 13 amino acids. Germline V gene lookup returns CDR1 SQVTM and CDR2 ANQGSEA. The CDR3 here is CSARTGCTGELFF. The CDR3 bases are TGCAGCGCCCGGACAGGGTGCACCGGGGAGCTGTTTTTT.

This clonotype was seen repeatedly, ten times or more. This chain connects TRBV7-2 to TRBJ2-3; D is possibly TRBD2 (5 bases). CDR1 is SGHTA, CDR2 FQGNSA, per germline. The CDR3 runs to 18 residues. With 0 bases removed from V and 0 bases from J, the gap between germline ends came to 16 bases. CDR3 in amino acids: CASSLATRTPKSTDTQYF. Here the CDR3 DNA reads TGTGCCAGCAGCTTAGCGACCCGGACTCCTAAGAGCACAGATACGCAGTATTTT.

This clonotype was detected many times. The chain carries TRBV12-3 or TRBV12-4 and TRBJ2-5, with D possibly TRBD1 on 6 matching bases. The CDR3 has 14 amino acids. V dropped 8 bases and J dropped 5 bases, with 18 bases sitting between them. As DNA, the CDR3 is TGTGCCAGCCGTAAGACTGTTAGGGGGGAGACCCAGTACTTC. This gives the protein CASRKTVRGETQYF.

As to this clonotype: Just one base apart from a much larger clone, this may be a read error. This chain uses TRBV24-1 with TRBJ2-3; 9 bases agree with TRBD1. J was trimmed by 4 bases and V by 2 bases; bases with no gene match: 3. Germline V gives CDR1 KGHDR, CDR2 SFDVKD. This CDR3 comprises 15 residues. CDR3 sequence: CATSDSGQGPDTQYF. The CDR3 region has the DNA TGTGCCACCAGTGATTCTGGACAGGGGCCAGATACGCAGTATTTT.

The chain recombines TRBV24-1 with TRBJ1-5; D gene ambiguous. The CDR3 runs to 16 residues. Trimming took off 4 bases at V and 2 bases at J, with 14 bases between the two ends. Germline CDR1 KGHDR, CDR2 SFDVKD. The CDR3 nucleotides read TGTGCCACCAGTGAAAATGGACTTGACGGCAATCAGCCCCAGCATTTT. Its translation is CATSENGLDGNQPQHF.

This clonotype appeared many times. The chain employs TRBV3-1 and TRBJ2-1, with TRBD2 identical over 7 bases. J lost 7 bases, V lost 4 bases, and 10 bases had no gene match. This CDR3 is built from 15 residues. Germline V gene sequence: CDR1 LGHDT, CDR2 YNNKEL (reference sequence). The CDR3 sequence is CASSLREGLGNEQFF. The DNA for the CDR3 is TGTGCCAGCAGCCTTAGGGAGGGCCTTGGGAATGAGCAGTTCTTC.

This clonotype was found many times. This sequence joins TRBV7-8 and TRBJ1-6; 7 nucleotides match TRBD1. Unmatched junction bases numbered 5, after V lost 2 bases and J lost 4 bases. This CDR3 is 16 amino acids long. Germline values: CDR1 SGHVS, CDR2 FQNEAQ. The CDR3 spells CASSLRVQGYNSPLHF. In nucleotides, the CDR3 is TGTGCCAGCAGCTTACGAGTACAGGGGTATAATTCACCCCTCCACTTT.

This clonotype was detected ten times or more. The chain recombines TRBV29-1 with TRBJ2-1, with a weak D call TRBD1 (8 bases). V was shortened by 6 bases and J by 7 bases, with 19 bases between the two germline ends. Germline V gene lookup returns CDR1 SQVTM and CDR2 ANQGSEA. CDR3 length: 14 amino acids. The CDR3 here is CSVPQGGALNEQFF. CDR3 DNA sequence: TGCAGCGTGCCACAGGGGGGGGCCCTGAATGAGCAGTTCTTC.

The J gene is TRBJ1-5, the V gene TRBV6-6; TRBD1 matches at 7 bases. This CDR3 region has 14 residues. Per the germline V gene, CDR1 is MNHNY and CDR2 is SVGAGI (reference sequence). Germline trimming cut 8 bases from V and 7 bases from J; bases unmatched to any gene: 11. CDR3 coding DNA: TGTGCCAGCCGAGGTGGGACAGATAGCCAGCCCCAGCATTTT. It is translated as CASRGGTDSQPQHF.

This clonotype was recorded many times. Just one base apart from a much larger clone, this may be a read error. This CDR3 is missing its conserved last phenylalanine or tryptophan, likely due to a read error. The J gene is TRBJ2-1, the V gene TRBV28; weak D call: TRBD2 (5 bases). The germline CDR1 and CDR2 sequences are MDHEN and SYDVKM. The CDR3 consists of 12 residues. V lost 3 bases, J lost 11 bases, and 11 bases lay in between. The CDR3 loop is CASSLQRPKQFS. The CDR3 DNA follows: TGTGCCAGCAGTTTGCAGCGGCCCAAGCAGTTCTCC.

This clonotype has more than one count but fewer than ten. This chain links TRBV19 with TRBJ2-5, with no clear D. The germline gives CDR1 LNHDA, CDR2 SQIVND (reference sequence). Trimming took off 6 bases at V and 5 bases at J, with 13 bases between the two ends. There are 13 residues in the CDR3. CDR3 DNA: TGTGCCAGTAGCTCTCCGGCGTCGGAGACCCAGTACTTC. This translates into CASSSPASETQYF.

This clonotype was found many times. The V gene is TRBV12-3 or TRBV12-4, the J gene TRBJ2-1, with 7 bases that match TRBD2. V gave up 3 bases and J gave up 7 bases; unmatched junction bases: 3. This CDR3 comprises 13 residues. The CDR3 spells CASSLLAENEQFF. In DNA, the CDR3 is TGTGCCAGCAGTTTGCTAGCGGAGAATGAGCAGTTCTTC.

This clonotype was seen many times. The V gene is TRBV18, the J gene TRBJ2-5; D is uncertain. Germline assignment: CDR1 KGHSH and CDR2 LQKENI. The CDR3 loop spans 14 amino acids. With 0 bases removed from V and 1 base from J, the gap between germline ends came to 6 bases. CDR3 in amino acids: CASSPPIGQETQYF. For the CDR3, the DNA is TGTGCCAGCTCACCACCCATTGGCCAAGAGACCCAGTACTTC.

This clonotype has a handful of counts. The V call is TRBV20-1, the J call TRBJ2-7, with a tentative D call TRBD2 (5 bases). Germline V gives CDR1 DFQATT, CDR2 SNEGSKA (reference sequence). The CDR3 has 13 amino acids. V was pared by 3 bases and J by 4 bases, with 13 bases between. In DNA, the CDR3 is TGCAGTGCTAGGCCGGACTTTCAGTACGAGCAGTACTTC. It specifies CSARPDFQYEQYF.